These 5 T cell receptor beta chains came from one sample sequenced in a study of immune evolution from preneoplasia to lung adenocarcinoma. The protocol was immunoSEQ multiplex PCR, while the TCRdb copy is restricted to in-frame clones and leaves out a portion. The sample lists roughly 6,100 clones; approximately 81% were seen once. The source material was FFPE adjacent normal lung tissue. These receptors all come from a donor of 70 years or more with lung adenocarcinoma.

CDR3 sequence reads: CATSPTDRRRAETQYF. The CDR3 nucleotides are TGTGCCACCAGCCCTACGGACAGGCGGAGGGCAGAGACCCAGTACTTC. The genes are TRBV15 and TRBJ2-5; D perhaps matches TRBD1 (7 bases). The V and J ends lost 5 bases and 4 bases respectively, with 20 bases between them. Germline CDR1 reads LNHNV; CDR2 reads YYDKDF (reference sequence). The CDR3 has 16 residues.

The rearrangement uses TRBV7-2 and TRBJ2-6, with a weak D call TRBD1 (5 bases). V lost 2 bases to trimming and J lost 3 bases, with 11 bases between them. CDR1 and CDR2 from the germline V gene are SGHTA and FQGNSA. The CDR3 spans 16 residues. CDR3 in amino acids: CASSLSPGHGANVLTF. CDR3 nucleotide sequence: TGTGCCAGCAGCTTATCACCAGGGCATGGGGCCAACGTCCTGACTTTC.

This clone was found a few times. This chain uses TRBV4-2 with TRBJ2-7; D may match TRBD1 or TRBD2 (5 bases each). Germline loops: CDR1 LGHNA, CDR2 YNFKEQ. CDR3 size: 14 residues. V shed 1 base and J shed 2 bases, with 9 bases lying between them. CDR3 loop: CASSQVPGPYEQYF. As DNA, the CDR3 is TGTGCCAGCAGCCAAGTACCGGGGCCCTACGAGCAGTACTTC.

The J gene is TRBJ2-5, the V gene TRBV7-2; TRBD1 aligns across 9 bases. With V trimmed by 0 bases and J by 7 bases, 6 bases remained unmatched. The V gene's germline CDR1 is SGHTA and CDR2 FQGNSA. This CDR3 is built from 15 residues. The CDR3 DNA follows: TGTGCCAGCAGCTTAGCACAGGGGGCGCAGGGGACCCAGTACTTC. This gives the protein CASSLAQGAQGTQYF. Together with reference TRBV7-2 and TRBJ2-5, the CDR3 gives the full variable domain: GAGVSQSPSNKVTEKGKDVELRCDPISGHTALYWYRQSLGQGLEFLIYFQGNSAPDKSGLPSDRFSAERTGGSVSTLTIQRTQQEDSAVYLCASSLAQGAQGTQYFGPGTRLLVL.

The rearrangement joins TRBV7-8 to TRBJ1-2, with 8 bases aligning to TRBD1. This CDR3 has 13 amino acids. Germline values: CDR1 SGHVS, CDR2 FQNEAQ. J gave up 8 bases and V 3 bases, and 5 bases lay outside the gene matches. In nucleotides, the CDR3 is TGTGCCAGCAGCTTCGGACAGGGTCGCGGCTACACCTTC. Translating gives CASSFGQGRGYTF.